These 8 T cell receptor beta chains were sequenced from one sample in a study of T cells in Graves' hyperthyroidism and ophthalmopathy (dated by TCRdb to the late 2010s). Library construction relied on multiplex PCR. Sequencing took place on an Illumina HiSeq 2000. TCR beta CDR3 regions were amplified from RNA transcripts. The TCR CDR3 was subjected to a first round of RT-PCR using the HTBI primer set and the Qiagen OneStep RT-PCR kit. TCRdb ran its own pipeline on the public reads, namely fastp trimming at Q25 and MiXCR clone calling, and kept in-frame beta chains. Identical CDR3 proteins give one entry, which carries the most common genes and DNA. The sample records around 620,000 distinct CDR3 sequences, 13% to 15% of which are singletons. In total, the top ten clones hold roughly 7.7% of the sample. Sequenced sample: blood. The receptors were sampled from a woman between 18 and 30 years old with Graves' ophthalmopathy.

This clonotype was counted ten times or more. The chain combines TRBV7-9 with TRBJ1-4; 8 bases line up with TRBD1. This CDR3 region has 16 residues. CDR1 and CDR2 (germline): SEHNR, FQNEAQ (reference sequence). V gave up 3 bases and J gave up 7 bases; unmatched junction bases: 10. As DNA, the CDR3 is TGTGCCAGCAGCTTTAGACATCGGCAGGGGGCTGAAAAACTGTTTTTT. Translating it yields CASSFRHRQGAEKLFF. Combining the CDR3 with reference TRBV7-9 and TRBJ1-4 gives the whole variable domain DTGVSQNPRHKITKRGQNVTFRCDPISEHNRLYWYRQTLGQGPEFLTYFQNEAQLEKSRLLSDRFSAERPKGSFSTLEIQRTEQGDSAMYLCASSFRHRQGAEKLFFGSGTQLSVL.

The V gene is TRBV20-1, the J gene TRBJ2-1; 10 bases agree with TRBD2. Germline V gene data show CDR1 as DFQATT and CDR2 as SNEGSKA (reference sequence). The CDR3 sequence is 14 residues long. Losses at the gene ends were 3 bases for V and 8 bases for J; bases not matched to a gene: 7. The CDR3 here is CSASSSGRRDEQFF. For the CDR3, the DNA is TGCAGTGCTAGCTCTAGCGGGAGAAGAGATGAGCAGTTCTTC.

In this sample, this clonotype turned up many times. CDR3 nucleotide sequence: TGTGCCAGCACATCAGGGACGGGGAACACTGAAGCTTTCTTT. This gives the protein CASTSGTGNTEAFF. V is TRBV6-1 and J is TRBJ1-1, with D possibly matching TRBD1 (5 bases). Between the trimmed V and J ends, which lost 7 bases and 1 base, there was a span of 13 bases. Germline V gene lookup returns CDR1 MNHNS and CDR2 SASEGT. This CDR3 contains 14 residues.

The V call is TRBV13, the J call TRBJ2-3; TRBD2 matches 10 bases. The CDR3 has 18 amino acids. The V and J ends lost 2 bases and 0 bases, in that order; junction bases with no gene match: 8. CDR1 is PRHDT and CDR2 is FYEKMQ in the germline V gene (reference sequence). This chain's CDR3 is CASSLYSSGGLSTDTQYF. In DNA form, the CDR3 reads TGTGCCAGCAGCTTATATTCTAGCGGGGGACTTAGCACAGATACGCAGTATTTT.

In this sample, this clonotype turned up many times. The chain recombines TRBV18 with TRBJ2-5; possible D gene TRBD2, 6 bases. Per germline, CDR1 KGHSH and CDR2 LQKENI. This CDR3 comprises 14 residues. Trimming left V 0 bases short and J 5 bases short, with 10 bases between. The CDR3 region is CASSPPAGRETQYF. CDR3 in DNA: TGTGCCAGCTCACCACCGGCAGGGAGGGAGACCCAGTACTTC. Filled out from reference TRBV18 and TRBJ2-5, the complete variable domain reads NAGVMQNPRHLVRRRGQEARLRCSPMKGHSHVYWYRQLPEEGLKFMVYLQKENIIDESGMPKERFSAEFPKEGPSILRIQQVVRGDSAAYFCASSPPAGRETQYFGPGTRLLVL.

This clonotype was seen more than once but under ten times. The V call is TRBV6-2 or TRBV6-3, the J call TRBJ1-2; 7 bases agree with TRBD1. The V gene's germline CDR1 is MNHEY and CDR2 SVGEGT. V lost 7 bases to trimming and J lost 6 bases; unmatched junction nucleotides: 8. The CDR3 covers 13 residues. CDR3 nucleotides: TGTGCCAGCACAGGACAGGCGACGAATGGCTACACCTTC. It specifies CASTGQATNGYTF.

This clonotype occurred a few times. The chain has TRBV9 and TRBJ1-3, with 7 bases fitting TRBD1. After removal of 2 bases from V and 2 bases from J, the junction contained 4 bases not matched to a gene. This CDR3 spans 15 amino acids. Germline lookup yields CDR1 SGDLS and CDR2 YYNGEE. CDR3 amino acids: CASSVEGQAGNTIYF. The CDR3 region has the DNA TGTGCCAGCAGCGTTGAAGGACAGGCTGGAAACACCATATATTTT.

In its sample, this clonotype was seen many times. The chain joins TRBV7-9 to TRBJ2-1, with TRBD2 matching over 9 bases. This CDR3 spans 13 amino acids. The germline CDR1 and CDR2 sequences are SEHNR and FQNEAQ (reference sequence). Trimming at V came to 5 bases and at J to 9 bases, leaving 5 bases not matched to a gene. In DNA, the CDR3 is TGTGCCAGCAGCCAAGGGACTAGCTTTGAGCAGTTCTTC. Protein: CASSQGTSFEQFF.